This passage covers 27 T cell receptor beta chains from one sample sequenced in a study of T cell changes during pregnancy in multiple sclerosis. TCRdb's copy holds only in-frame clones and misses some; the assay was immunoSEQ multiplex PCR. The profile covers 30,000 to 45,000 clones, with about 90% appearing a single time and under 0.55% taken by the ten largest. Here the sequenced sample was CD4+ T cells from peripheral blood mononuclear cells, taken after pregnancy. Every receptor here comes from a female donor with multiple sclerosis, enrolled in a pregnancy study.

The J gene is TRBJ1-1, the V gene TRBV4-1; 8 nucleotides align to TRBD1. Germline-derived CDR1 and CDR2 are MGHRA and YSYEKL. The CDR3 is 16 amino acids. The V segment lost 1 base and the J segment 4 bases; nucleotides outside the gene matches: 8. Here the CDR3 reads CASSQGAGGMGTEAFF. The CDR3 region has the DNA TGCGCCAGCAGCCAAGGGGCAGGGGGCATGGGCACTGAAGCTTTCTTT.

The rearrangement links TRBV4-1 to TRBJ2-1, with 9 bases matching TRBD1. V lost 3 bases, J lost 7 bases, and 7 bases stayed unmatched. There are 15 residues in the CDR3. Per the germline V gene, CDR1 is MGHRA and CDR2 is YSYEKL. Here the CDR3 DNA reads TGCGCCAGCAGCCAGGACAGGGGATCTTGGAATGAGCAGTTCTTC. Its translation: CASSQDRGSWNEQFF.

V and J are TRBV25-1 and TRBJ1-1, with D maybe TRBD1 (5 bases). The germline CDR1 and CDR2 sequences are MGHDK and SYGVNS. Trimming removed 3 bases at V and 3 bases at J, with 8 bases between. The CDR3 consists of 13 residues. The CDR3 is CASSEQGYTEAFF. Written as DNA, the CDR3 is TGTGCCAGCAGTGAGCAGGGATACACTGAAGCTTTCTTT. The whole variable domain, filled in from reference TRBV25-1 and TRBJ1-1, reads EADIYQTPRYLVIGTGKKITLECSQTMGHDKMYWYQQDPGMELHLIHYSYGVNSTEKGDLSSESTVSRIRTEHFPLTLESARPSHTSQYLCASSEQGYTEAFFGQGTRLTVV.

In regard to this clone: A junction boundary mismatches the germline segment, possibly from a read error. The chain joins TRBV19 to TRBJ1-2; 7 bases align to TRBD1. CDR1 and CDR2 from the germline V gene are LNHDA and SQIVND (reference sequence). The CDR3 covers 15 residues. The CDR3, as DNA: TGTGCCAGTAGTTTGGGACAGCTAACTAAGTATGGCTACACCTTC. Translating it yields CASSLGQLTKYGYTF. The full variable domain, completed using reference TRBV19 and TRBJ1-2, is DGGITQSPKYLFRKEGQNVTLSCEQNLNHDAMYWYRQDPGQGLRLIYYSQIVNDFQKGDIAEGYSVSREKKESFPLTVTSAQKNPTAFYLCASSLGQLTKYGYTFGSGTRLTVV.

This CDR3 reads CASSSPFEEGTNEQFF. CDR3 in DNA: TGTGCCAGTAGTTCCCCTTTCGAGGAGGGGACCAATGAGCAGTTCTTC. The genes are TRBV19 and TRBJ2-1; D is possibly TRBD2 (6 bases). The V gene lost 5 bases and the J gene lost 6 bases, with 20 bases spanning the gap. CDR1 is LNHDA, CDR2 SQIVND, per germline (reference sequence). CDR3 size: 16 residues.

This clone came up once. The chain recombines TRBV18 with TRBJ2-7, with 10 bases lining up with TRBD2. Germline values: CDR1 KGHSH, CDR2 LQKENI. Losses at the gene ends were 6 bases for V and 0 bases for J; bases not matched to a gene: 2. This CDR3 spans 14 amino acids. CDR3 region: CASSKREGSYEQYF. The CDR3 region has the DNA TGTGCCAGCTCTAAGCGGGAGGGCTCCTACGAGCAGTACTTC. Combining the CDR3 with reference TRBV18 and TRBJ2-7 gives the whole variable domain NAGVMQNPRHLVRRRGQEARLRCSPMKGHSHVYWYRQLPEEGLKFMVYLQKENIIDESGMPKERFSAEFPKEGPSILRIQQVVRGDSAAYFCASSKREGSYEQYFGPGTRLTVT.

The genes are TRBV18 and TRBJ2-1; 7 bases map to TRBD1. There are 16 residues in the CDR3. Germline CDR1 is KGHSH and CDR2 is LQKENI. The junction had 3 bases not matched to a gene; V was cut back by 0 bases and J by 1 base. CDR3 coding DNA: TGTGCCAGCTCACCACCGGCCAGGGGGTCCTACAATGAGCAGTTCTTC. Translating it yields CASSPPARGSYNEQFF.

The CDR3 loop is CASSQLGGAGPYEQYF. Written as DNA, the CDR3 is TGTGCCAGCAGCCAGCTTGGGGGTGCGGGACCCTACGAGCAGTACTTC. The rearrangement links TRBV11-2 to TRBJ2-7, with D perhaps matching TRBD2 (6 bases). V was cut by 5 bases and J by 2 bases, with 19 bases left in between. Germline CDR1 is SGHAT and CDR2 is FQNNGV. The CDR3 has 16 amino acids.

The chain joins TRBV11-3 to TRBJ2-1; D may be TRBD1 (6 bases). Per the germline V gene, CDR1 is SGHNT and CDR2 is YENEEA. V gave up 3 bases and J gave up 7 bases, with 19 bases separating them. This CDR3 comprises 16 residues. CDR3 coding DNA: TGTGCCAGCAGCTTTGATGCCCTTCAGGGGAGAAATGAGCAGTTCTTC. This gives the protein CASSFDALQGRNEQFF.

This clone was picked up one time. The chain recombines TRBV10-3 with TRBJ2-7, with 9 bases lining up with TRBD1. The trim removed 6 bases at V and 3 bases at J, leaving 9 bases unmatched. This CDR3 comprises 15 residues. Germline V gene lookup returns CDR1 ENHRY and CDR2 SYGVKD. The CDR3 DNA is TGTGCCATCAGCGGGGGACAGGGAGGATACTACGAGCAGTACTTC. It yields the protein CAISGGQGGYYEQYF.

V is TRBV6-6 and J is TRBJ1-2; D possibly corresponds to TRBD1 (5 bases). This CDR3 has 14 residues. The V and J ends lost 5 bases and 0 bases respectively, with 10 bases between them. The germline CDR1 and CDR2 sequences are MNHNY and SVGAGI (reference sequence). The CDR3 is CASSQGGPNYGYTF. CDR3 coding DNA: TGTGCCAGCAGTCAGGGTGGACCTAACTATGGCTACACCTTC.

This rearrangement joins TRBV9 to TRBJ2-1; TRBD1 matches at 9 bases. The trim removed 0 bases at V and 5 bases at J, leaving 6 bases unmatched. Germline lookup yields CDR1 SGDLS and CDR2 YYNGEE. This CDR3 has 16 amino acids. The CDR3 nucleotides read TGTGCCAGCAGCGTAGGCCCGGGACAGGGAGACAATGAGCAGTTCTTC. It codes for CASSVGPGQGDNEQFF.

This clone was counted a few times. CDR3 sequence (DNA): TGTGCCAGCTCGCCCCAGGGGGGCGAGTATGGCTACACCTTC. Encoded protein: CASSPQGGEYGYTF. The V call is TRBV18, the J call TRBJ1-2, with TRBD1 identical over 7 bases. Trimming at V came to 6 bases and at J to 5 bases, leaving 9 bases not matched to a gene. The CDR3 is made up of 14 amino acids. CDR1 KGHSH and CDR2 LQKENI come from the germline V gene.

The rearrangement joins TRBV2 to TRBJ2-1; 12 bases fit TRBD2. Germline-derived CDR1 and CDR2 are SNHLY and FYNNEI. Trimming removed 2 bases from V and 6 bases from J; junction bases left unmatched: 5. The CDR3 length is 16 residues. Here the CDR3 DNA reads TGTGCCAGCAGTGAAAGGACTAGCGGGATTGGCAATGAGCAGTTCTTC. Protein: CASSERTSGIGNEQFF.

This chain's CDR3 is CASSYSGRGEQYF. As DNA, the CDR3 is TGTGCCAGCAGTTACTCTGGCCGGGGCGAGCAGTACTTC. The rearrangement uses TRBV6-5 and TRBJ2-7; tentative D call: TRBD2 (5 bases). The CDR3 extends over 13 amino acids. Trimming cost V 0 bases and J 6 bases, with 9 bases left between them. CDR1 and CDR2 from the germline V gene are MNHEY and SVGAGI.

This clone was observed a single time. The V call is TRBV18, the J call TRBJ1-2; 11 nucleotides agree with TRBD1. The CDR3 has 14 amino acids. CDR1 KGHSH and CDR2 LQKENI come from the germline V gene. J was trimmed by 8 bases and V by 3 bases; bases with no gene match: 5. CDR3: CASSPGQGAQGYTF. CDR3 in DNA: TGTGCCAGCTCACCCGGACAGGGGGCGCAAGGCTACACCTTC.

In its sample, this clone was seen a few times. The rearrangement uses TRBV12-5 and TRBJ2-7; maybe TRBD1 (6 bases). Germline V lookup: CDR1 LGHNT, CDR2 FRNRAP. CDR3 size: 13 residues. V lost 6 bases to trimming and J lost 7 bases, with 16 bases between them. The CDR3, as DNA: TGTGCTAGTGGCCCCGGTACAGGGATAGAGCAGTACTTC. Amino acids: CASGPGTGIEQYF.

The rearrangement joins TRBV2 to TRBJ1-1, with a tentative D call TRBD1 (5 bases). The V gene's germline CDR1 is SNHLY and CDR2 FYNNEI. Deletions cut 1 base from V and 7 bases from J, with 19 bases between. The CDR3 spans 16 residues. CDR3 bases: TGTGCCAGCAGTGAAGGTTCGGGCAGGGTACAGTTTGAAGCTTTCTTT. This sequence encodes CASSEGSGRVQFEAFF.

The chain links TRBV19 to TRBJ1-1; a possible D gene is TRBD1 (6 bases). There are 13 residues in the CDR3. V was cut by 4 bases and J by 3 bases, with 9 bases left in between. Germline lookup yields CDR1 LNHDA and CDR2 SQIVND (reference sequence). The CDR3 DNA sequence: TGTGCCAGTAGTACAGGGGTGTACACTGAAGCTTTCTTT. Protein product: CASSTGVYTEAFF.

V and J are TRBV6-6 and TRBJ1-2; possible D gene TRBD1, 6 bases. Germline V CDR1 and CDR2: MNHNY, SVGAGI (reference sequence). CDR3 size: 14 residues. V was trimmed by 2 bases and J by 2 bases, leaving 9 bases between them. The CDR3 loop is CASSYEGTNYGYTF. The CDR3 DNA reads TGTGCCAGCAGTTACGAGGGGACAAACTATGGCTACACCTTC.

The chain recombines TRBV7-9 with TRBJ2-7, with TRBD2 as a possible D gene (7 bases). The V gene lost 1 base and the J gene lost 6 bases, with 19 bases spanning the gap. The CDR3 loop spans 16 amino acids. Germline V gives CDR1 SEHNR, CDR2 FQNEAQ (reference sequence). The CDR3 protein is CASSLEKRKGGFEQYF. DNA of the CDR3: TGTGCCAGCAGCTTAGAGAAGAGGAAGGGGGGGTTCGAGCAGTACTTC.

The chain recombines TRBV5-1 with TRBJ1-1; the D is unclear. Trimming pared 4 bases from V and 0 bases from J, leaving 10 bases between. The CDR3 sequence is 14 residues long. Germline assignment: CDR1 SGHRS and CDR2 YFSETQ. Written as DNA, the CDR3 is TGCGCCAGCAGCGGAGGACTCTTGAACACTGAAGCTTTCTTT. Amino acids: CASSGGLLNTEAFF.

The V gene is TRBV7-6, the J gene TRBJ2-7; 7 bases map to TRBD1. CDR3 length equals 14 residues. Germline CDR1 reads SGHVS; CDR2 reads FNYEAQ. V shed 4 bases and J 2 bases; nucleotides not matched to a gene: 5. CDR3 DNA: TGTGCCAGCAGCTCGGGACAGCCACCCTACGAGCAGTACTTC. Translating it yields CASSSGQPPYEQYF.

The V call is TRBV2, the J call TRBJ1-2, with D unresolved. There are 13 residues in the CDR3. Looked up from germline, CDR1 is SNHLY and CDR2 is FYNNEI. Trimming took 4 bases from V and 7 from J, leaving 13 bases between them. CDR3 residues: CASSGITSGGYTF. DNA for the CDR3: TGTGCCAGCAGTGGCATCACCTCGGGTGGCTACACCTTC.

The rearrangement joins TRBV19 to TRBJ1-1; 10 bases match TRBD1. This CDR3 region has 15 residues. J was trimmed by 4 bases and V by 5 bases; bases with no gene match: 7. Germline-derived CDR1 and CDR2 are LNHDA and SQIVND (reference sequence). The CDR3 sequence: CASSDRGLGTTEAFF. In DNA, the CDR3 is TGTGCCAGTAGTGACAGGGGGCTTGGGACCACTGAAGCTTTCTTT.

This chain uses TRBV19 with TRBJ2-7; D perhaps matches TRBD2 (6 bases). Germline-derived CDR1 and CDR2 are LNHDA and SQIVND (reference sequence). The CDR3 sequence is 14 residues long. Trimming pared 6 bases from V and 0 bases from J, leaving 12 bases between. CDR3 DNA: TGTGCCAGTAGAGGAGGGGCAAACTCCTACGAGCAGTACTTC. It specifies CASRGGANSYEQYF.

The chain combines TRBV19 with TRBJ2-3; 8 bases line up with TRBD1. The CDR3 consists of 15 residues. The J segment lost 1 base and the V segment lost 6 bases, leaving 6 bases of the junction unmatched. Germline V gives CDR1 LNHDA, CDR2 SQIVND (reference sequence). The CDR3 sequence is CASSSTGVRTDTQYF. The CDR3 DNA sequence: TGTGCCAGTAGCTCGACAGGGGTACGCACAGATACGCAGTATTTT.